One T cell receptor (beta chain) is described in this entry. Its antigen is not identified. The CDR3 is 11 amino acids. Germline assignment: CDR1 DFQATT and CDR2 SNEGSKA (reference sequence). V lost 3 bases to trimming and J lost 5 bases, with 5 bases between them. TCRdb keeps only in-frame clones here, not all; method: immunoSEQ multiplex PCR. This table holds about 96,000 clones, roughly 91% found once. This entry comes from a study of OX40 agonist ivuxolimab in advanced cancers. About the research overall: Dosing consisted of intravenous ivuxolimab at 0.01 to 10 mg/kg every 2 weeks. Of the patients, three showed partial responses, one with hepatocellular carcinoma and two with cutaneous melanoma. Notes on the study in general: In general, CD8+ T cells held more expanded clones than CD4+ did, on average.

Blood sampling took place at baseline, cycle 4 day 1, and cycle 7 day 1. The V and J genes are TRBV20-1 and TRBJ1-5; D is undetermined. This receptor was obtained from an adult with an advanced solid tumor such as melanoma, head and neck, liver or kidney cancer. Source: CD4+ or CD8+ T cells sorted from blood, taken in a trial of the OX40 agonist ivuxolimab. This chain's CDR3 is CSASGHQPQHF. CDR3 in DNA: TGCAGTGCTAGCGGCCATCAGCCCCAGCATTTT.